One sample yielded the 20 T cell receptor beta chains listed below, sequenced in a study of neurological immune-mediated disorders. The time point: longitudinal time-point 2. TCRdb reanalysed the 5' RACE reads using MiXCR and keeps one entry per CDR3 protein. The sample carries under 100,000 distinct CDR3 sequences, approximately 13% recorded once. What was sequenced was PBMCs. All receptors derive from a female donor with HTLV-1-associated myelopathy (HAM/TSP).

This clonotype was seen ten or more times. This chain links TRBV11-2 with TRBJ2-5; 11 bases match TRBD2. V lost 6 bases to trimming and J lost 6 bases; unmatched junction nucleotides: 12. Per germline, CDR1 SGHAT and CDR2 FQNNGV. This CDR3 has 16 amino acids. The DNA of the CDR3 is TGTGCCAGCAGTCCGGGTAGCGGGGGGGCCAGCCAGACCCAGTACTTC. Translating gives CASSPGSGGASQTQYF.

The sample holds many counts of this clonotype. CDR3 in DNA: TGTGCCAGCAGTTACTCGACGCTGGACCAGTACTTC. Protein sequence: CASSYSTLDQYF. The rearrangement joins TRBV6-6 to TRBJ2-5, with D unclear. Trimming took off 0 bases at V and 10 bases at J, with 9 bases between the two ends. The CDR3 has 12 residues. The V gene's germline CDR1 is MNHNY and CDR2 SVGAGI (reference sequence).

This clonotype was counted ten times or more. The chain has TRBV10-3 and TRBJ1-1; D may be TRBD1 (5 bases). This CDR3 has 13 amino acids. CDR1 and CDR2 from the germline V gene are ENHRY and SYGVKD. Trimming took off 3 bases at V and 5 bases at J, with 10 bases between the two ends. The CDR3 spells CAISEGERTEAFF. The CDR3 nucleotides are TGTGCCATCAGTGAAGGGGAGAGGACTGAAGCTTTCTTT.

This clonotype was counted at least ten times. The DNA of the CDR3 is TGCGCCAGCAGCTTGGGTGGTAGCTCTTCTGGGGCCAACGTCCTGACTTTC. As protein: CASSLGGSSSGANVLTF. The chain recombines TRBV5-1 with TRBJ2-6; D not certain. The CDR3 covers 17 residues. Germline-derived CDR1 and CDR2 are SGHRS and YFSETQ. V was pared by 0 bases and J by 1 base, with 11 bases between. Using reference TRBV5-1 and TRBJ2-6 for the parts outside the CDR3, the full variable domain is KAGVTQTPRYLIKTRGQQVTLSCSPISGHRSVSWYQQTPGQGLQFLFEYFSETQRNKGNFPGRFSGRQFSNSRSEMNVSTLELGDSALYLCASSLGGSSSGANVLTFGAGSRLTVL.

With respect to this clonotype: Sequence at one end of the junction differs from germline and may be a read error. This chain links TRBV4-1 with TRBJ2-4, with 7 bases aligning to TRBD1. CDR1 is MGHRA, CDR2 YSYEKL, per germline. CDR3 length: 14 amino acids. DNA of the CDR3: TGCACCAGCAGCCAAGGCAGGGGGTTGAACATTCAGTACTTC. Translation: CTSSQGRGLNIQYF.

The chain employs TRBV5-1 and TRBJ2-1; 15 bases map to TRBD2. V trimming: 4 bases; J trimming: 12 bases; junction bases outside the gene matches: 8. Germline values: CDR1 SGHRS, CDR2 YFSETQ. CDR3 length: 15 residues. As DNA, the CDR3 is TGCGCCAGCAGCCGGGGACTAGCGGGGGGAACTGGGCAGTTCTTC. This codes for CASSRGLAGGTGQFF.

In this sample, this clonotype turned up many times. This sequence joins TRBV20-1 and TRBJ2-2; D possibly corresponds to TRBD2 (5 bases). This CDR3 has 12 residues. V was pared by 5 bases and J by 9 bases, with 13 bases between. Germline CDR1 and CDR2: DFQATT and SNEGSKA (reference sequence). CDR3: CSARGRARELFF. For the CDR3, the DNA is TGCAGTGCTCGGGGTAGGGCCCGGGAGCTGTTTTTT.

This clonotype was counted at least ten times. CDR3 residues: CASSQDREAAFF. CDR3 in DNA: TGTGCCAGCTCACAGGACAGGGAGGCAGCTTTCTTT. This chain joins TRBV18 and TRBJ1-1, with 8 bases identical to TRBD1. V lost 4 bases, J lost 10 bases, and 5 bases stayed unmatched. There are 12 residues in the CDR3. Germline V gene sequence: CDR1 KGHSH, CDR2 LQKENI.

This clonotype was picked up many times. V gene TRBV19 combines with J gene TRBJ2-1; 9 nucleotides align to TRBD1. CDR3 size: 16 residues. Germline V gives CDR1 LNHDA, CDR2 SQIVND (reference sequence). V was pared by 3 bases and J by 6 bases, with 9 bases of the junction left unmatched. The CDR3, as DNA: TGTGCCAGTAGTATTGGTTGGGACAGGGAGACCAATGAGCAGTTCTTC. Translating it yields CASSIGWDRETNEQFF.

This clonotype was recorded many times. The V and J genes are TRBV9 and TRBJ2-3, with 7 nucleotides matching TRBD2. Germline trimming cut 2 bases from V and 4 bases from J; bases unmatched to any gene: 4. This CDR3 has 14 amino acids. Germline CDR1 and CDR2: SGDLS and YYNGEE. DNA for the CDR3: TGTGCCAGCAGCGTCAGCGGGGCCTCAGATACGCAGTATTTT. This codes for CASSVSGASDTQYF.

A note on this clonotype: Germline is not matched at one junction end, which may reflect a read error. The rearrangement uses TRBV5-1 and TRBJ2-7, with D possibly called TRBD1 or TRBD2 (5 bases each). CDR3 size: 14 residues. Germline lookup yields CDR1 SGHRS and CDR2 YFSETQ. The CDR3 is CASSLGDGANEQSF. Written as DNA, the CDR3 is TGCGCCAGCAGCTTGGGGGACGGAGCCAACGAGCAGTCCTTC.

At least ten counts were recorded for this clonotype. The J gene is TRBJ2-2, the V gene TRBV5-1, with 10 bases that match TRBD1. The CDR3 runs 17 residues. V shed 5 bases and J 4 bases; nucleotides not matched to a gene: 11. The V gene's germline CDR1 is SGHRS and CDR2 YFSETQ. The CDR3 reads CASSYSPGQGPTGELFF. CDR3 nucleotides: TGCGCCAGCAGTTATTCCCCGGGACAGGGGCCCACCGGGGAGCTGTTTTTT.

This clonotype has at least ten counts. J is TRBJ2-3 and V is TRBV7-9; 12 positions match TRBD2. Per germline, CDR1 SEHNR and CDR2 FQNEAQ (reference sequence). V shed 5 bases, J shed 3 bases, and the junction held 6 bases outside the gene matches. This CDR3 has 16 amino acids. CDR3: CASSHLAGGRTDTQYF. CDR3 nucleotides: TGTGCCAGCAGCCATCTAGCGGGGGGGCGAACAGATACGCAGTATTTT.

The table lists this clonotype with many counts. The rearrangement uses TRBV12-3 or TRBV12-4 and TRBJ2-7; D gene ambiguous. This CDR3 has 11 residues. With 2 bases removed from V and 7 bases from J, the gap between germline ends came to 6 bases. CDR3 nucleotides: TGTGCCAGCAGTTTAAGGGTAGAGCAGTACTTC. Its protein product is CASSLRVEQYF.

This clonotype occurred many times. This chain uses TRBV5-1 with TRBJ2-7; the D gene is possibly TRBD1 (6 bases). The CDR3 is 14 amino acids. V lost 5 bases to trimming and J lost 2 bases, with 14 bases between them. Germline CDR1 reads SGHRS; CDR2 reads YFSETQ. DNA for the CDR3: TGCGCCAGCAGGTGGAACGCAGGGGCCTACGAGCAGTACTTC. Translation: CASRWNAGAYEQYF.

The gene calls are TRBV20-1 and TRBJ2-7; the D is unclear. Germline assignment: CDR1 DFQATT and CDR2 SNEGSKA (reference sequence). Trimming left V 5 bases short and J 4 bases short, with 6 bases between. CDR3 length: 10 residues. For the CDR3, the DNA is TGCAGTGCTCTTGAATACGAGCAGTACTTC. This encodes CSALEYEQYF.

This clonotype was seen repeatedly, ten times or more. The genes are TRBV5-1 and TRBJ2-1, with 15 positions matching TRBD2. With 0 bases clipped from V and 8 bases from J, the junction kept 3 bases outside the gene matches. In germline, CDR1 is SGHRS, CDR2 YFSETQ. The CDR3 spans 16 residues. CDR3 residues: CASSLGTSGGADEQFF. In nucleotides, the CDR3 is TGCGCCAGCAGCTTGGGGACTAGCGGGGGGGCCGATGAGCAGTTCTTC.

This clonotype was counted at least ten times. The chain uses TRBV21-1 and TRBJ1-3. TRBV21-1 is termed a pseudogene. This CDR3 region has 17 residues. This chain's CDR3 is CASSKGAADGSGNTIYF. The CDR3 bases are TGTGCCAGCAGCAAAGGTGCGGCAGACGGCTCTGGAAACACCATATATTTT.

This clonotype was counted many times. The gene calls are TRBV7-9 and TRBJ2-5; 13 bases line up with TRBD2. CDR1 and CDR2 (germline): SEHNR, FQNEAQ (reference sequence). V was pared by 1 base and J by 4 bases, with 3 bases of the junction left unmatched. CDR3 length equals 16 residues. Here the CDR3 reads CASSLGTSGGSETQYF. The CDR3 region has the DNA TGTGCCAGCAGCTTAGGGACTAGCGGGGGATCAGAGACCCAGTACTTC.

Regarding this clonotype: One junction end does not reproduce the germline sequence, and a read error may be involved. The V call is TRBV6-6, the J call TRBJ1-1, with D possibly matching TRBD1 (6 bases). Germline loops: CDR1 MNHNY, CDR2 SVGAGI (reference sequence). This CDR3 spans 13 amino acids. This chain's CDR3 is CASSYIQGEGVLF. The CDR3 DNA reads as TGTGCCAGCAGTTACATACAGGGTGAGGGAGTTCTCTTT.